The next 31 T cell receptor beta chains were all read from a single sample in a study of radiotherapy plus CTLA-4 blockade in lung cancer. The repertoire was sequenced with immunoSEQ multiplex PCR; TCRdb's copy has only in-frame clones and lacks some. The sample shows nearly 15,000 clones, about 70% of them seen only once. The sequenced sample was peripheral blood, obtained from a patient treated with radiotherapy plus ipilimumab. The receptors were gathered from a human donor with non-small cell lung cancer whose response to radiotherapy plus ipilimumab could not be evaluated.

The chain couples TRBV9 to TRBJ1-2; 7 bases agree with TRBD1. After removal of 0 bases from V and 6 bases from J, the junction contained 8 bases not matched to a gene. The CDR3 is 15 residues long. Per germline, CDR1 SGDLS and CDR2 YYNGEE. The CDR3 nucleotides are TGTGCCAGCAGCGTAGGAGGAGGGGGCGGAGATGGCTACACCTTC. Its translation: CASSVGGGGGDGYTF.

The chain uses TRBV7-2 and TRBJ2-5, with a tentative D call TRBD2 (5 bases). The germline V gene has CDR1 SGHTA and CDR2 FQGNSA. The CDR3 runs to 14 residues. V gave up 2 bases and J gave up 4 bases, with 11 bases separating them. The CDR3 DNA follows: TGTGCCAGCAGCTTACCGACTACCCCAGAGACCCAGTACTTC. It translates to CASSLPTTPETQYF.

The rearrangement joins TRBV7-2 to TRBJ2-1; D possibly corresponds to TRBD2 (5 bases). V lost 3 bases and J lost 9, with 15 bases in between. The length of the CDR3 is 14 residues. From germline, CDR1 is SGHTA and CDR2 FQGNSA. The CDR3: CASSFKGQEGEQFF. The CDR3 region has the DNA TGTGCCAGCAGCTTCAAGGGTCAAGAGGGTGAGCAGTTCTTC.

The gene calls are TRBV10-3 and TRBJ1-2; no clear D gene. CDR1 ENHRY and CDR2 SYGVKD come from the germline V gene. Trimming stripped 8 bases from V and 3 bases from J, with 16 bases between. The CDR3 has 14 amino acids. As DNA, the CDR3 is TGTGCCATCCGAGGGCAGGCGGACTACTATGGCTACACCTTC. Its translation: CAIRGQADYYGYTF.

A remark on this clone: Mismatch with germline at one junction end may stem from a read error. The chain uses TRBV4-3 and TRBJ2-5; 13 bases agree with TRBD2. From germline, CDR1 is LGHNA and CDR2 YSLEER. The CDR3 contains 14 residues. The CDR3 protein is CASSQDQTSGGKDF. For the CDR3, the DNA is TGCGCCAGCAGCCAAGACCAGACTAGCGGGGGGAAAGACTTC.

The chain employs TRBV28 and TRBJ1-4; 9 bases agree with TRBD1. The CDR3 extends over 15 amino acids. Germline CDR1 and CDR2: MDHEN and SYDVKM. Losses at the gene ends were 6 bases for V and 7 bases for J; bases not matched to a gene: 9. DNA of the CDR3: TGTGCCAGCAGGCCCACAGGGGGCGTGGGTGAAAAACTGTTTTTT. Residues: CASRPTGGVGEKLFF.

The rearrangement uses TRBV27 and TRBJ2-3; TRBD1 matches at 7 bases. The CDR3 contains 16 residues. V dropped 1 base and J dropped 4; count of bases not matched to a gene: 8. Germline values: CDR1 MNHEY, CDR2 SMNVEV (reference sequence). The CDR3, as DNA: TGTGCCAGCAGTTTATACAGGGGAAGTCCCTCAGATACGCAGTATTTT. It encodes CASSLYRGSPSDTQYF.

The CDR3 coding sequence is TGTGCCACCAGCAGAGGGGGGACAGCGGAGACCCAGTACTTC. It encodes CATSRGGTAETQYF. The chain joins TRBV15 to TRBJ2-5, with TRBD1 matching over 7 bases. The CDR3 has 14 amino acids. Germline V gene data show CDR1 as LNHNV and CDR2 as YYDKDF (reference sequence). The V segment lost 1 base and the J segment 5 bases; nucleotides outside the gene matches: 4.

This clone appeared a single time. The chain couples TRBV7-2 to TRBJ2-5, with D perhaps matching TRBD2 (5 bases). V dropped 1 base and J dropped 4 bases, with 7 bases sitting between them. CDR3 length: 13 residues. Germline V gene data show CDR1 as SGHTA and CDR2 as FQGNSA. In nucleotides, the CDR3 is TGTGCCAGCAGCTTAGTACGGGGAGAGACCCAGTACTTC. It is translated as CASSLVRGETQYF.

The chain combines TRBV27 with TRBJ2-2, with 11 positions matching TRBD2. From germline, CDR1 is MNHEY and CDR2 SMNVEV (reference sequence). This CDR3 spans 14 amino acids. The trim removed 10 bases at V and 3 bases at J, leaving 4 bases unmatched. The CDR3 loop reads CAIRLAGYTGELFF. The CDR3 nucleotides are TGTGCCATCCGACTAGCGGGGTACACCGGGGAGCTGTTTTTT.

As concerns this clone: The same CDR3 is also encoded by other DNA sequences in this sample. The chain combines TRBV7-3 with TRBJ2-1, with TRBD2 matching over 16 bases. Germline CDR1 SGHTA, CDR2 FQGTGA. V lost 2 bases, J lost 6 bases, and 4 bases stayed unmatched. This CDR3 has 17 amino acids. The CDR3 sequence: CASSLGTSGGAGNEQFF. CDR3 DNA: TGTGCCAGCAGCTTAGGGACTAGCGGGGGGGCCGGCAATGAGCAGTTCTTC.

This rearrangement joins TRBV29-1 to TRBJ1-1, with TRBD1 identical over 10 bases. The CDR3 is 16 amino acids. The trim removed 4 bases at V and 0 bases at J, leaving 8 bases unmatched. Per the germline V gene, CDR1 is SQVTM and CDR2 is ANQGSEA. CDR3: CSVVGDRGRVNTEAFF. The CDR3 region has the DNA TGCAGCGTTGTCGGCGACAGGGGGCGCGTGAACACTGAAGCTTTCTTT.

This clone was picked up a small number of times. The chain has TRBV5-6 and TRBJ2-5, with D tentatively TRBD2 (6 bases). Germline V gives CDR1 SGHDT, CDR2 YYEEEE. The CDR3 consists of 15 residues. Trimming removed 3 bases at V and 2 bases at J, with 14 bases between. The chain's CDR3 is CASSSKAGRQETQYF. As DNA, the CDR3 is TGTGCCAGCAGCTCGAAAGCAGGGAGGCAAGAGACCCAGTACTTC.

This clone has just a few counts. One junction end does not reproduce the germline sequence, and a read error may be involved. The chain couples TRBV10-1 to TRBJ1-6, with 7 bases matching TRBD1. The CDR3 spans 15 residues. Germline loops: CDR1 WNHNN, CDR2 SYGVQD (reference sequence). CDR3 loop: CASTNLPGQCSPLPF. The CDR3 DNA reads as TGCGCCAGCACTAACCTACCGGGACAGTGTTCCCCCCTCCCCTTT.

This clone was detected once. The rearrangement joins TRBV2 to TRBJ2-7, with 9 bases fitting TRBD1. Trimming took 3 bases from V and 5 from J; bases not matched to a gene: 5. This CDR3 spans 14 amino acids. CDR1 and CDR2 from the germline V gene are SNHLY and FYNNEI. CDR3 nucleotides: TGTGCCAGCAGTGAGGGGACAGGGAGAAACGAGCAGTACTTC. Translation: CASSEGTGRNEQYF.

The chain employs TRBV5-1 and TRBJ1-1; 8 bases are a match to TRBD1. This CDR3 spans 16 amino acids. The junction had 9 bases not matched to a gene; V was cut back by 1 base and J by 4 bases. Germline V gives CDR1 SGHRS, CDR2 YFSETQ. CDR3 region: CASSLRALGQGTEAFF. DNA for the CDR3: TGCGCCAGCAGCTTGAGGGCCTTAGGACAGGGCACTGAAGCTTTCTTT.

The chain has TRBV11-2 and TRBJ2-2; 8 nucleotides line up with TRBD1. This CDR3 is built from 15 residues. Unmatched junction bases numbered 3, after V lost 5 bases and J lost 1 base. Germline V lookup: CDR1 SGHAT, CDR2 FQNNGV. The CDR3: CASSQQGGNTGELFF. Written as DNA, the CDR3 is TGTGCCAGCAGCCAACAGGGGGGGAACACCGGGGAGCTGTTTTTT.

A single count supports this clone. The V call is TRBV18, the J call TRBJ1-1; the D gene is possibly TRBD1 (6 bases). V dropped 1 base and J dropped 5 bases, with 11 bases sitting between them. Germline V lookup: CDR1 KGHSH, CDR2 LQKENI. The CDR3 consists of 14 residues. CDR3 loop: CASSPQGVGTEAFF. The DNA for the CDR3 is TGTGCCAGCTCACCACAGGGGGTGGGAACTGAAGCTTTCTTT.

DNA of the CDR3: TGTGCCAGCAGTTACCTAGGGGGAGGGGAGACCCAGTACTTC. Translating it yields CASSYLGGGETQYF. The rearrangement uses TRBV6-6 and TRBJ2-5, with D perhaps matching TRBD2 (7 bases). Germline values: CDR1 MNHNY, CDR2 SVGAGI (reference sequence). CDR3 length: 14 amino acids. Deletions cut 2 bases from V and 5 bases from J, with 12 bases between.

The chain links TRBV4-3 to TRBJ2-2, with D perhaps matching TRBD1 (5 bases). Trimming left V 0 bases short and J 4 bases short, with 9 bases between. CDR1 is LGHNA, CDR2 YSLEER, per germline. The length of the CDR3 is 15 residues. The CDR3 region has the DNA TGCGCCAGCAGCCAAGACTCACAGGTCACCGGGGAGCTGTTTTTT. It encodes CASSQDSQVTGELFF.

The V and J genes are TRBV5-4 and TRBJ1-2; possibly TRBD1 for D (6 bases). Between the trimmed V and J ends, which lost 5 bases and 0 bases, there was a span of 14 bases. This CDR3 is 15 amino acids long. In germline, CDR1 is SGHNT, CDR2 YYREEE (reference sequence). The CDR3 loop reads CASSSGVSANYGYTF. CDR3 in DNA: TGTGCCAGCAGTTCAGGGGTCTCGGCTAACTATGGCTACACCTTC.

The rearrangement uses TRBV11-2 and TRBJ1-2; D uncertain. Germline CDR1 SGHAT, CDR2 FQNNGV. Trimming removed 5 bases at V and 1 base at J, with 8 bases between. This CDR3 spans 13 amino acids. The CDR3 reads CASSSSNNYGYTF. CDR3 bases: TGTGCCAGCAGCAGCTCCAATAACTATGGCTACACCTTC. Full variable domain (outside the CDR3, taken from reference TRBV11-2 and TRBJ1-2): EAGVAQSPRYKIIEKRQSVAFWCNPISGHATLYWYQQILGQGPKLLIQFQNNGVVDDSQLPKDRFSAERLKGVDSTLKIQPAKLEDSAVYLCASSSSNNYGYTFGSGTRLTVV.

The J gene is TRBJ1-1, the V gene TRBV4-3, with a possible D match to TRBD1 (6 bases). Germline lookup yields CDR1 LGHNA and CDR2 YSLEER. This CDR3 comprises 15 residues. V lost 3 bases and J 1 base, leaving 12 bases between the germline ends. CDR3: CASSHLTQGNTEAFF. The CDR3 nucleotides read TGCGCCAGCAGCCACTTGACACAGGGGAACACTGAAGCTTTCTTT.

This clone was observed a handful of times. CDR3: CASDRARGETQYF. The CDR3 coding sequence is TGTGCCAGCGATCGAGCCCGGGGGGAGACCCAGTACTTC. V is TRBV2 and J is TRBJ2-5, with D possibly matching TRBD2 (6 bases). V was pared by 8 bases and J by 5 bases, with 15 bases between. CDR1 is SNHLY, CDR2 FYNNEI, per germline. The CDR3 has 13 amino acids. The full variable domain, in which reference TRBV2 and TRBJ2-5 provide the parts outside the CDR3, is EPEVTQTPSHQVTQMGQEVILRCVPISNHLYFYWYRQILGQKVEFLVSFYNNEISEKSEIFDDQFSVERPDGSNFTLKIRSTKLEDSAMYFCASDRARGETQYFGPGTRLLVL.

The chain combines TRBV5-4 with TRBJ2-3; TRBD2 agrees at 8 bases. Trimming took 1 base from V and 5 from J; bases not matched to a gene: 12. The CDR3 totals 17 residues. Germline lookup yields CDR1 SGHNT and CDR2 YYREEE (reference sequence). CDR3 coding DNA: TGTGCCAGCAGCTTGCGGGACGGGGGGGAAACACAAGATACGCAGTATTTT. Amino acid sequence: CASSLRDGGETQDTQYF.

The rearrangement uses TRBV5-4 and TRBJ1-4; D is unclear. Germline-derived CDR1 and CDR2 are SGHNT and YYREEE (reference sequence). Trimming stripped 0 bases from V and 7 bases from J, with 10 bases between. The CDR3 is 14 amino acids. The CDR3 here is CASSLGAGGEKLFF. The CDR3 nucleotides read TGTGCCAGCAGCTTGGGGGCAGGAGGTGAAAAACTGTTTTTT.

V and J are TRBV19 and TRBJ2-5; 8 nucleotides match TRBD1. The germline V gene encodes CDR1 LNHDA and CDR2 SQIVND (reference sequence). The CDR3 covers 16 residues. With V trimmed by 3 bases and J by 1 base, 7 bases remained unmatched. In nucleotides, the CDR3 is TGTGCCAGTAGTATTTTCGGGACAGGTCCCCAAGAGACCCAGTACTTC. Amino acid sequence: CASSIFGTGPQETQYF.

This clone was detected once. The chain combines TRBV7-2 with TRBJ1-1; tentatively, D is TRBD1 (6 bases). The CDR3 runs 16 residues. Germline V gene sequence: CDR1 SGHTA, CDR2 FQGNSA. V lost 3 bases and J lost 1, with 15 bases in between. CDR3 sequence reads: CASSFGRGRTNTEAFF. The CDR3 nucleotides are TGTGCCAGCAGCTTCGGCAGGGGACGGACGAACACTGAAGCTTTCTTT.

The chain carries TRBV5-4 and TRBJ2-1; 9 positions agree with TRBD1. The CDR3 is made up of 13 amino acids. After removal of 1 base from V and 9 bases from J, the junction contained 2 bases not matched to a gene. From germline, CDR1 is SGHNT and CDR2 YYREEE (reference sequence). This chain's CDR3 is CASSLTGGFEQFF. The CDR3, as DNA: TGTGCCAGCAGCTTGACAGGGGGCTTTGAGCAGTTCTTC.

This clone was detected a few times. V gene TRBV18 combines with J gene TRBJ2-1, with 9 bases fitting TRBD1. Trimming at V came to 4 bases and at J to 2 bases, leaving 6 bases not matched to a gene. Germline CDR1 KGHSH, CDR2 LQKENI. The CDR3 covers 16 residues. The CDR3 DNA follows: TGTGCCAGCTCACAAACAAGACAGGGGGCCTACAATGAGCAGTTCTTC. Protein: CASSQTRQGAYNEQFF. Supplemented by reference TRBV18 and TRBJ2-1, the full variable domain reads NAGVMQNPRHLVRRRGQEARLRCSPMKGHSHVYWYRQLPEEGLKFMVYLQKENIIDESGMPKERFSAEFPKEGPSILRIQQVVRGDSAAYFCASSQTRQGAYNEQFFGPGTRLTVL.

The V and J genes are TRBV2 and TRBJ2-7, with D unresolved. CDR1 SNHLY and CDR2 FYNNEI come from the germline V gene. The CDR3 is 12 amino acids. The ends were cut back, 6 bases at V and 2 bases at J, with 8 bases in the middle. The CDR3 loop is CASSKQTYEQYV. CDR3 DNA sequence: TGTGCCAGCAGCAAACAGACCTACGAGCAGTACGTC.